The next 16 T cell receptor beta chains were all read from a single sample in a study of blood T cell repertoires in COVID-19. Only in-frame clones appear in the TCRdb table, and some are missing; sequencing was by immunoSEQ multiplex PCR. The sample yields around 140,000 clones, 80% to 85% seen once. Sequenced sample: peripheral blood. The receptors shown here come from a man aged 55 to 70 with acute or convalescent COVID-19.

V gene TRBV19 combines with J gene TRBJ1-5; no firm D call. The CDR3 runs 14 residues. The germline V and J ends were trimmed by 5 bases and 6 bases, with 14 bases remaining between them. From germline, CDR1 is LNHDA and CDR2 SQIVND (reference sequence). The CDR3 spells CASSESRGVQPQHF. In DNA, the CDR3 is TGTGCCAGTAGTGAATCTCGGGGAGTTCAGCCCCAGCATTTT. Supplemented by reference TRBV19 and TRBJ1-5, the full variable domain reads DGGITQSPKYLFRKEGQNVTLSCEQNLNHDAMYWYRQDPGQGLRLIYYSQIVNDFQKGDIAEGYSVSREKKESFPLTVTSAQKNPTAFYLCASSESRGVQPQHFGDGTRLSIL.

The rearrangement joins TRBV6-1 to TRBJ1-2; D gene unclear. The V gene's germline CDR1 is MNHNS and CDR2 SASEGT. Deletions cut 3 bases from V and 0 bases from J, with 17 bases between. CDR3 length equals 17 residues. This CDR3 is CASSEEWTLAANYGYTF. The CDR3, as DNA: TGTGCCAGCAGTGAGGAATGGACGCTAGCAGCTAACTATGGCTACACCTTC.

The chain has TRBV6-6 and TRBJ1-6, with D possibly being TRBD1 (5 bases). The V gene's germline CDR1 is MNHNY and CDR2 SVGAGI (reference sequence). This CDR3 spans 16 amino acids. With 6 bases removed from V and 5 bases from J, the gap between germline ends came to 17 bases. The CDR3 sequence is CASSPQGIVDNSPLHF. The DNA for the CDR3 is TGTGCCAGCAGCCCCCAGGGTATCGTGGATAATTCACCCCTCCACTTT.

This clone has just a few counts. The chain carries TRBV12-3 or TRBV12-4 and TRBJ1-1; 8 nucleotides line up with TRBD1. This CDR3 has 13 residues. V shed 7 bases, J shed 5 bases, and the junction held 6 bases outside the gene matches. The CDR3 sequence is CASKDRAFTEAFF. The DNA for the CDR3 is TGTGCCAGCAAGGACAGGGCATTTACTGAAGCTTTCTTT.

The chain links TRBV5-1 to TRBJ2-2; D ambiguous. The ends were cut back, 6 bases at V and 5 bases at J, with 5 bases in the middle. The CDR3 extends over 11 amino acids. In germline, CDR1 is SGHRS, CDR2 YFSETQ. The CDR3 bases are TGCGCCAGCACTGAGACCGGGGAGCTGTTTTTT. Translation gives CASTETGELFF.

The chain joins TRBV5-4 to TRBJ1-6; D possibly corresponds to TRBD1 (6 bases). Germline loops: CDR1 SGHNT, CDR2 YYREEE (reference sequence). The V end lost 3 bases, the J end lost 10 bases, and 14 bases lay between the germline ends. The CDR3 covers 14 residues. CDR3 sequence reads: CASSSGQSLSPLHF. The DNA of the CDR3 is TGTGCCAGCAGCTCAGGACAGAGCCTATCACCCCTCCACTTT.

The chain combines TRBV7-8 with TRBJ2-1, with 7 bases lining up with TRBD1. Per the germline V gene, CDR1 is SGHVS and CDR2 is FQNEAQ. The CDR3 totals 15 residues. The junction had 4 bases not matched to a gene; V was cut back by 5 bases and J by 0 bases. This CDR3 is CASSEGTASYNEQFF. CDR3 coding DNA: TGTGCCAGCAGCGAAGGGACAGCCTCCTACAATGAGCAGTTCTTC. Combining the CDR3 with reference TRBV7-8 and TRBJ2-1 gives the whole variable domain GAGVSQSPRYKVAKRGQDVALRCDPISGHVSLFWYQQALGQGPEFLTYFQNEAQLDKSGLPSDRFFAERPEGSVSTLKIQRTQQEDSAVYLCASSEGTASYNEQFFGPGTRLTVL.

This chain uses TRBV10-2 with TRBJ2-5; TRBD2 is a possible D gene (5 bases). The V and J ends lost 8 bases and 1 base respectively, with 11 bases between them. The CDR3 has 13 residues. CDR1 and CDR2 from the germline V gene are WSHSY and SAAADI. CDR3: CASGPGLQETQYF. CDR3 DNA sequence: TGCGCCAGCGGACCCGGACTCCAAGAGACCCAGTACTTC.

The V call is TRBV12-5, the J call TRBJ2-5; tentative D call: TRBD1 (6 bases). This CDR3 contains 15 residues. CDR1 is LGHNT, CDR2 FRNRAP, per germline. V lost 5 bases to trimming and J lost 0 bases, with 13 bases between them. This CDR3 reads CASGPPTGNQETQYF. CDR3 sequence (DNA): TGTGCTAGTGGTCCCCCGACAGGCAACCAAGAGACCCAGTACTTC.

J is TRBJ2-1 and V is TRBV19; 9 bases are a match to TRBD1. Germline V gene data show CDR1 as LNHDA and CDR2 as SQIVND (reference sequence). The CDR3 is made up of 14 amino acids. V lost 5 bases and J lost 8; bases outside the gene matches: 7. CDR3 loop: CASSWGQGFDEQFF. CDR3 bases: TGTGCCAGTAGTTGGGGACAGGGTTTCGATGAGCAGTTCTTC.

The gene calls are TRBV20-1 and TRBJ2-2, with 11 positions matching TRBD2. This CDR3 region has 15 residues. Losses at the gene ends were 3 bases for V and 4 bases for J; bases not matched to a gene: 4. Per germline, CDR1 DFQATT and CDR2 SNEGSKA (reference sequence). CDR3 region: CSASLAGGGTGELFF. DNA for the CDR3: TGCAGTGCTAGTTTAGCGGGAGGGGGCACCGGGGAGCTGTTTTTT.

This chain links TRBV6-6 with TRBJ2-7; weak D call: TRBD1 (5 bases). V lost 3 bases, J lost 3 bases, and 12 bases lay in between. The CDR3 contains 14 residues. Germline V gene data show CDR1 as MNHNY and CDR2 as SVGAGI (reference sequence). Here the CDR3 DNA reads TGTGCCAGCAGTTATTTAGGGGCAAGCTACGAGCAGTACTTC. Its protein product is CASSYLGASYEQYF.

The chain links TRBV7-2 to TRBJ2-7; a weak D match, TRBD2 (6 bases). V lost 0 bases and J 2 bases, leaving 11 bases between the germline ends. The CDR3 contains 15 residues. CDR1 is SGHTA and CDR2 is FQGNSA in the germline V gene. CDR3 amino acids: CASSLARGETYEQYF. CDR3 coding DNA: TGTGCCAGCAGCTTAGCGCGGGGCGAAACCTACGAGCAGTACTTC. The whole variable domain, filled in from reference TRBV7-2 and TRBJ2-7, reads GAGVSQSPSNKVTEKGKDVELRCDPISGHTALYWYRQSLGQGLEFLIYFQGNSAPDKSGLPSDRFSAERTGGSVSTLTIQRTQQEDSAVYLCASSLARGETYEQYFGPGTRLTVT.

In this sample, this clone turned up once. V usage is TRBV5-1 and J usage is TRBJ2-3; D is undetermined. CDR1 is SGHRS, CDR2 YFSETQ, per germline. The length of the CDR3 is 15 residues. V lost 2 bases and J lost 3, with 13 bases in between. The CDR3 region has the DNA TGCGCCAGCAGCTTACAACCCGATCCTACAGATACGCAGTATTTT. Translated, it gives CASSLQPDPTDTQYF.

This chain uses TRBV7-2 with TRBJ2-2; 8 positions match TRBD2. The V gene's germline CDR1 is SGHTA and CDR2 FQGNSA. With V trimmed by 5 bases and J by 4 bases, 9 bases remained unmatched. The CDR3 totals 16 residues. The CDR3 coding sequence is TGTGCCAGCAGCCTAGATAGCGGGGCCTTCACCGGGGAGCTGTTTTTT. Translated, it gives CASSLDSGAFTGELFF.

The chain has TRBV5-1 and TRBJ2-5, with a tentative D call TRBD1 (8 bases). This CDR3 region has 14 residues. Germline V gives CDR1 SGHRS, CDR2 YFSETQ. V lost 3 bases to trimming and J lost 4 bases, with 13 bases between them. The CDR3 nucleotides read TGCGCCAGCAGCTCGGACAGGGAGGGAGAGACCCAGTACTTC. Its translation: CASSSDREGETQYF.